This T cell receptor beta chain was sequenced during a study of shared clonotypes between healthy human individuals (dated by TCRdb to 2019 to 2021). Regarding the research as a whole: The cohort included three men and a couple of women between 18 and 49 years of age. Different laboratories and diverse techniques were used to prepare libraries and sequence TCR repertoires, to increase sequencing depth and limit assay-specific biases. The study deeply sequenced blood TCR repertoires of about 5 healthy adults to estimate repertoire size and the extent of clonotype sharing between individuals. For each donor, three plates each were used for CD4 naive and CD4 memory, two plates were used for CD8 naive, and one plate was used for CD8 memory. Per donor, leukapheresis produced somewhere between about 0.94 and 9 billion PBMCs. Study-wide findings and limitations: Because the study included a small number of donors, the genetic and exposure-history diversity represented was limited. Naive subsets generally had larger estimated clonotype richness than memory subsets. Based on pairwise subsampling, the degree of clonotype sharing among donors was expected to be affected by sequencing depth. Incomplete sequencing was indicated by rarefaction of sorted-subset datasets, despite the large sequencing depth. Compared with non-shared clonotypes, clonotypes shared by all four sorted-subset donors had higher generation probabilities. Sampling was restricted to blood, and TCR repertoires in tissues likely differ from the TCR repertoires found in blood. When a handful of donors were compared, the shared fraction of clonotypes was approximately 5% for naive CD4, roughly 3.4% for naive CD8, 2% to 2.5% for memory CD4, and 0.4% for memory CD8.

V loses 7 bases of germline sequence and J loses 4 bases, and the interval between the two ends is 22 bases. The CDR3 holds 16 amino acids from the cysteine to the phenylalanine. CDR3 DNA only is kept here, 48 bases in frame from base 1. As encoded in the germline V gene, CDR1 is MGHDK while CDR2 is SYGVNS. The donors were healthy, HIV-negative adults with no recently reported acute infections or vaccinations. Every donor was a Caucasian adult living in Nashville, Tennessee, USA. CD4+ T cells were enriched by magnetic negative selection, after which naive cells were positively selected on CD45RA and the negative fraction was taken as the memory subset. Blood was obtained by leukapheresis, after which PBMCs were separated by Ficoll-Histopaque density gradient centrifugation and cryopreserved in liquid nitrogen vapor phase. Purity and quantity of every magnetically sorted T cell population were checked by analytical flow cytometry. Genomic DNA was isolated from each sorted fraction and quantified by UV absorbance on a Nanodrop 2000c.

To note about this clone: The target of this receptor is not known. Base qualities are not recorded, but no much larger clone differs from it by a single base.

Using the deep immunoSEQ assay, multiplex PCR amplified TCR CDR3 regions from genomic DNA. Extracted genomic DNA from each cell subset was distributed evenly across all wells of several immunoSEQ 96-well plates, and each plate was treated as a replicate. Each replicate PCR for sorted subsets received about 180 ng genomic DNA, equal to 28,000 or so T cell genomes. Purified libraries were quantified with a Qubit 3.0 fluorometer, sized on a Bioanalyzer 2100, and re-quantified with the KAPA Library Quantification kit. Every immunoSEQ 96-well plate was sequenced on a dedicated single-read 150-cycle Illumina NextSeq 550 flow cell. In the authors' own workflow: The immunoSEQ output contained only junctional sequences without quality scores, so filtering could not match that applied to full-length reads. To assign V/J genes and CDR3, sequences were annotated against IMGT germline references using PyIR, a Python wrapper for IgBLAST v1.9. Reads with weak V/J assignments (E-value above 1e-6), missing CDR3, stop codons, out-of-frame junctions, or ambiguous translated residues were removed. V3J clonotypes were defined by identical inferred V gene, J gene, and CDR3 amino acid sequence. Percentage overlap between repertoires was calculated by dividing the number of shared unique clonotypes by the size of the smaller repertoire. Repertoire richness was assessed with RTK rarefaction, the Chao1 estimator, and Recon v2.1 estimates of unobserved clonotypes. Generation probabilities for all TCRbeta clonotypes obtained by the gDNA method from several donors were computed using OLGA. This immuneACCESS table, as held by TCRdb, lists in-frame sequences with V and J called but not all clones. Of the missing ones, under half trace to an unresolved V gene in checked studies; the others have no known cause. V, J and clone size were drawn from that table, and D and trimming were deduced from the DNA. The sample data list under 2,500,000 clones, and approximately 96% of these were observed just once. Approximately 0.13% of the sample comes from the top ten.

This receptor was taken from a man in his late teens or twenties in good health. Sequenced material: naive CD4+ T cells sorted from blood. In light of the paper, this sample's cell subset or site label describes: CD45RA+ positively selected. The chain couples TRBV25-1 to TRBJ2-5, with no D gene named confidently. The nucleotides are TGTGCCAGCACGAGCCTGGGCAGAGGTCCCGGAGAGACCCAGTACTTC. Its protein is CASTSLGRGPGETQYF.